The clone carrying this TCR beta chain was counted at least ten times. The data originate from a study of T cells after yellow fever vaccination. The wider study: The study sorted EM, EMRA, CM and Tscm memory subsets by CD3, CD45RA, CCR7 and CD95. Each low-cell-number fraction was prepared by means of SMART-Seq v4 Ultra Low Input. General observations from the study: Almost every vaccine-responding clonotype was undetectable in sorted memory subsets on day 0.

They built TCR cDNA with 5'RACE template switching, a step that put in a universal primer site and UMIs. TCRdb called the 5' RACE reads again in MiXCR, with one record for every CDR3 protein. The sample consists of around 4,700 distinct CDR3 sequences, under 4% of them appearing once. This receptor was obtained from a man aged 25 to 45 who received the YFV17D yellow fever vaccine. Sample: PBMCs, either bulk or a sorted T-cell subset (CD4+, CD8+, memory, or dextramer-sorted; not recorded which), taken 15 days after the yellow fever booster vaccination.

This CDR3 is CASSSDSGWYF. The CDR3 nucleotides read TGTGCCAGCAGTTCGGACTCTGGATGGTACTTC. This rearrangement joins TRBV27 to TRBJ2-7; maybe TRBD2 (5 bases). V lost 4 bases and J lost 12, with 13 bases in between. CDR3 length equals 11 residues. The germline V gene encodes CDR1 MNHEY and CDR2 SMNVEV (reference sequence).